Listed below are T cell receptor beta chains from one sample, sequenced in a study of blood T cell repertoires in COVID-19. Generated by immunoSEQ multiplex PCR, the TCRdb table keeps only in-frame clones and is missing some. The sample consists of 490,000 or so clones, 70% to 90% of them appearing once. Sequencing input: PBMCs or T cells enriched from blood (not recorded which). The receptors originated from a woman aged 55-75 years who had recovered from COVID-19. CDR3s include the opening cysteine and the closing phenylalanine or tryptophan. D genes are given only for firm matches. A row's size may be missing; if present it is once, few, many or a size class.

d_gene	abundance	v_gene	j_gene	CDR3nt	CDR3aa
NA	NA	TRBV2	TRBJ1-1	TGTGCCAGCAGCGGGGGGGTTGAAGCTTTCTTT	CASSGGVEAFF
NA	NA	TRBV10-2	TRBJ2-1	TGCGCCAGCAGTGTCTCAGGACAACAGTTCTTC	CASSVSGQQFF
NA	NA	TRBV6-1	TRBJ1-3	TGTGCCAGCAGTGAAATATCGAGCTCTGGAAACACCATATATTTT	CASSEISSSGNTIYF
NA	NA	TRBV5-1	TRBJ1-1	TGCGCCAGCAGCTTTGGGGCAGGGAACACTGAAGCTTTCTTT	CASSFGAGNTEAFF
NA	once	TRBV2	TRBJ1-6	TGTGCCAGCAGTGAAATGCAGGGTTTGTCGAATTCACCCCTCCACTTT	CASSEMQGLSNSPLHF
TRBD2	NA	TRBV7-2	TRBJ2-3	TGTGCCAGCAGCTTAGGGATAGCGGGGGGCGCTCCTGGGGCAGATACGCAGTATTTT	CASSLGIAGGAPGADTQYF
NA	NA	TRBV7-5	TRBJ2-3	TGTGCCAGAAGCCCGAAAAACGGGACACGGGGCACAGATACGCAGTATTTT	CARSPKNGTRGTDTQYF
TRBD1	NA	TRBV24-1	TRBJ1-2	TGTGCCACAGCACAGGGGGATTTCTATGGCTACACCTTC	CATAQGDFYGYTF
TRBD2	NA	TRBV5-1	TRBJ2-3	TGCGCCAGCAGCTTAACTCCGGGGGGAAGCACAGATACGCAGTATTTT	CASSLTPGGSTDTQYF
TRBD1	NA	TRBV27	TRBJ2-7	TGTGCCAGCAGTTCTCGGACAGGGAGGTACGAGCAGTACTTC	CASSSRTGRYEQYF
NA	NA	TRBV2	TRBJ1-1	TGTGCCAGAGGGGTGGCCACTGAAGCTTTCTTT	CARGVATEAFF
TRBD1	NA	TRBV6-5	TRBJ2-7	TGTGCCAGCAGTTATAGGGGGACAGGGGTCTACTACGAGCAGTACTTC	CASSYRGTGVYYEQYF
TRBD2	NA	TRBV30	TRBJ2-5	TGTGCCTGGAAGGGGGGCGGGGGGAGATTTGAGACCCAGTACTTC	CAWKGGGGRFETQYF
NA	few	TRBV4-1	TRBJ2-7	TGCGCCAGCAGCCAGAGAACAGGCTACCGCGGCGGGACTTCCTACGAGCAGTACTTC	CASSQRTGYRGGTSYEQYF
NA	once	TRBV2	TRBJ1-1	TGTGCCAGCAGGCCAGACAGGAACACTGAAGCTTTCTTT	CASRPDRNTEAFF
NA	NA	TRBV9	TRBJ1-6	TGTGCCAGCAGCGTCGAGGGTAGAGGTTCGGATTCACCCCTCCACTTT	CASSVEGRGSDSPLHF
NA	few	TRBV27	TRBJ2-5	TGTGCCAGCAGTTTTGCGGGGGCGCACGGGGAGACCCAGTACTTC	CASSFAGAHGETQYF
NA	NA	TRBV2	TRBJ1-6	TGTGCCAGCAGTGAACAGGGCAATTCACCCCTCCACTTT	CASSEQGNSPLHF
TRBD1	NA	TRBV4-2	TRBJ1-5	TGTGCCAGCAGCCAACCGGGACAGGGCAATCAGCCCCAGCATTTT	CASSQPGQGNQPQHF
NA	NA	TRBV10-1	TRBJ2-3	TGCGCCAGCAGTGAGTCGGCAGGGGCTGGCACAGATACGCAGTATTTT	CASSESAGAGTDTQYF
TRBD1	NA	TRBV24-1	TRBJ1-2	TGTGCCACCAGTGAAGCTAAGACAGGGCACTATGGCTACACCTTC	CATSEAKTGHYGYTF
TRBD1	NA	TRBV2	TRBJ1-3	TGTGCCAGCAGTGCCGGGACAGCGGGAAACACCATATATTTT	CASSAGTAGNTIYF
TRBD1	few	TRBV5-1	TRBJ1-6	TGCGCCAGCAGCTTGAGTACAGGGGATTCACCCCTCCACTTT	CASSLSTGDSPLHF
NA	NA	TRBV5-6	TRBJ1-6	TGTGCCAGCAGCCGGGGACAATTTCTCTCACCCCTCCACTTT	CASSRGQFLSPLHF
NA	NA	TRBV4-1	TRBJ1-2	TGCGCCAGCAGCCAAGATCGGGCAGGGTCCGCCTATGGCTACACCTTC	CASSQDRAGSAYGYTF
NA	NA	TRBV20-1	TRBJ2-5	TGCAGTGCTCACCCCCGGGAGACCCAGTACTTC	CSAHPRETQYF
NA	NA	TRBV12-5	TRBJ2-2	TGTGCTAGTGGTCCCTCCCTTTTAGCGTGGGGCACCGGGGAGCTGTTTTTT	CASGPSLLAWGTGELFF
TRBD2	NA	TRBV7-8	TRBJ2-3	TGTGCCAGCAGTCGCCCCCCGGGCGGGGGAGATACGCAGTATTTT	CASSRPPGGGDTQYF
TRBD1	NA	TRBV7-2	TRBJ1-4	TGTGCCAGCAGCTTAGACAGGGGGAATGAAAAACTGTTTTTT	CASSLDRGNEKLFF
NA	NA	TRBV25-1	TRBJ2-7	TGTGCCAGCAGTGCGCAGGGAAATCGCTACGAGCAGTACTTC	CASSAQGNRYEQYF
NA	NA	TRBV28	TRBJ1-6	TGTGCCAGCATTACCTCGAGGTCTAATTCACCCCTCCACTTT	CASITSRSNSPLHF
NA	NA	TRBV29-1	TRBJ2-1	TGCAGCGTTAACCCAGAAAACAATGAGCAGTTCTTC	CSVNPENNEQFF
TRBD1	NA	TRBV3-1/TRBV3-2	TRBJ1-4	TGTGCCAGCAGCCAAGCCGGGACAGGCTCTGAAAAACTGTTTTTT	CASSQAGTGSEKLFF
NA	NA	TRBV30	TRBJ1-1	TGTGCCTGGAGTGTCCGCAGGGAAGCTTTCTTT	CAWSVRREAFF
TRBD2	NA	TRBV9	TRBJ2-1	TGTGCCAGCAGCGAGGGGCCTAGCGGGGGTAATGAGCAGTTCTTC	CASSEGPSGGNEQFF
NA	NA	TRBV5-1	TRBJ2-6	TGCGCCAGCAGCTTGGTTGGGGGCGGTGGGGCCAACGTCCTGACTTTC	CASSLVGGGGANVLTF
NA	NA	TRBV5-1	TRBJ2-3	TGCGCCAGCAGCGGTAGCCCCACAGATACGCAGTATTTT	CASSGSPTDTQYF